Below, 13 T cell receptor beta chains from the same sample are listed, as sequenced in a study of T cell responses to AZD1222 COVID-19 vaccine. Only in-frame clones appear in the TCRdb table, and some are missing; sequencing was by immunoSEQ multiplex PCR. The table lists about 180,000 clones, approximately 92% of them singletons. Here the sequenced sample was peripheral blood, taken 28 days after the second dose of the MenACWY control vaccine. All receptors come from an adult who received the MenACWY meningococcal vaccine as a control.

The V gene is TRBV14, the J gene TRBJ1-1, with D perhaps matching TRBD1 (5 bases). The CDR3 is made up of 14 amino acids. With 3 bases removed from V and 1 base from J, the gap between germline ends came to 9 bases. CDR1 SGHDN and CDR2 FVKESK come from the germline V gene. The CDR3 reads CASSHGTANTEAFF. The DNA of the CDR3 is TGTGCCAGCAGCCATGGGACGGCGAACACTGAAGCTTTCTTT.

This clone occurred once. The DNA for the CDR3 is TGCGCCAGCAGCCCGGGGACCAACGGCGAAAAACTGTTTTTT. Its protein product is CASSPGTNGEKLFF. The chain recombines TRBV5-1 with TRBJ1-4; the D gene is possibly TRBD1 (5 bases). CDR3 size: 14 residues. CDR1 and CDR2 (germline): SGHRS, YFSETQ. Trimming took 4 bases from V and 8 from J, leaving 15 bases between them.

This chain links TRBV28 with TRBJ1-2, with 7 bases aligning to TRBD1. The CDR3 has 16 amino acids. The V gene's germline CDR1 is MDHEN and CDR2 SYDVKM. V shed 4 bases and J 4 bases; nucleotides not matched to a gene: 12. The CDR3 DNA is TGTGCCAGCAGTTCTCCCGGGACAGCAACTATCTATGGCTACACCTTC. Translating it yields CASSSPGTATIYGYTF.

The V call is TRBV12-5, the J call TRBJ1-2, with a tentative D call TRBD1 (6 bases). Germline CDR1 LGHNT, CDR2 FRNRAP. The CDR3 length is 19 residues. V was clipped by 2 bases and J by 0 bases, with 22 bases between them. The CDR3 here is CASGLNPLHQGTANYGYTF. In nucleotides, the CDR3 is TGTGCTAGTGGTTTGAACCCCCTCCATCAGGGGACCGCTAACTATGGCTACACCTTC. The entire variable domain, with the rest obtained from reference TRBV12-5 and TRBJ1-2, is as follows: DARVTQTPRHKVTEMGQEVTMRCQPILGHNTVFWYRQTMMQGLELLAYFRNRAPLDDSGMPKDRFSAEMPDATLATLKIQPSEPRDSAVYFCASGLNPLHQGTANYGYTFGSGTRLTVV.

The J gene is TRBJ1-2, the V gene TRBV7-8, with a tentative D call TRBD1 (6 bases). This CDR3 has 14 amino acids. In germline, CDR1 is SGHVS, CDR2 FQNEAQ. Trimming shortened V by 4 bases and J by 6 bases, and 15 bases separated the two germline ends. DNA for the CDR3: TGTGCCAGCAGCTCTAGGGGGGGATTGGATGGCTACACCTTC. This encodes CASSSRGGLDGYTF.

Here the CDR3 DNA reads TGCGCCAGCCTCCCCGTTGGGGGGGCCGAAGATACGCAGTATTTT. Its translation: CASLPVGGAEDTQYF. This chain links TRBV4-1 with TRBJ2-3, with D possibly TRBD2 on 7 matching bases. CDR3 length: 15 amino acids. V gave up 8 bases and J gave up 5 bases, with 20 bases separating them. The germline gives CDR1 MGHRA, CDR2 YSYEKL.

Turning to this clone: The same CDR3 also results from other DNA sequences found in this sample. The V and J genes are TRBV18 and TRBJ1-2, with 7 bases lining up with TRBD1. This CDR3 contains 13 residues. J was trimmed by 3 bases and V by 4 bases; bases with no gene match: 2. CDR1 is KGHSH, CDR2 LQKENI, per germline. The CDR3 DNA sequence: TGTGCCAGCTCACTTGGGACAGACTATGGCTACACCTTC. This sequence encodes CASSLGTDYGYTF.

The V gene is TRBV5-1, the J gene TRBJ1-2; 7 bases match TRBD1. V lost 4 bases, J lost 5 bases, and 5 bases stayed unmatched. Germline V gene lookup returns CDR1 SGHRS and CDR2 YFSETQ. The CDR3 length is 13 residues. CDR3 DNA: TGCGCCAGCAGCGTACCGGGACAGTATGGCTACACCTTC. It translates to CASSVPGQYGYTF.

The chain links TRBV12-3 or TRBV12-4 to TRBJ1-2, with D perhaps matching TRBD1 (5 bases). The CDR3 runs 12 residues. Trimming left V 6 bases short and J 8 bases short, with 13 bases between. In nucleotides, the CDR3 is TGTGCCAGCAGGCAGACAGCACGGGGCTACACCTTC. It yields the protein CASRQTARGYTF.

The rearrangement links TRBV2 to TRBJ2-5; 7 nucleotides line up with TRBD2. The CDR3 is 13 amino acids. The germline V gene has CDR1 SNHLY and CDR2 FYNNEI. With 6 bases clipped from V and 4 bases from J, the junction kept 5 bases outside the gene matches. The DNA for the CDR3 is TGTGCCAGCAGGACTAGCCGGGTAGAGACCCAGTACTTC. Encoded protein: CASRTSRVETQYF.

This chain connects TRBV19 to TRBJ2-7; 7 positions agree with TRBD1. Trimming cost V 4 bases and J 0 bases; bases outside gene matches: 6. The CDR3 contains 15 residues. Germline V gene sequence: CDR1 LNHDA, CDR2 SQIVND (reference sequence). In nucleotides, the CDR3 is TGTGCCAGTAGTAGCACACAGGGGCACTCCTACGAGCAGTACTTC. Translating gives CASSSTQGHSYEQYF.

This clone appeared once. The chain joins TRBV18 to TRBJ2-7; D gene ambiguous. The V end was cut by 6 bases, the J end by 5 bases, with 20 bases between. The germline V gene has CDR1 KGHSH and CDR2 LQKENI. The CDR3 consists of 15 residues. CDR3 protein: CASSRSLGNPDEQYF. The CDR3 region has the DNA TGTGCCAGCTCCCGATCATTAGGGAATCCCGACGAGCAGTACTTC.

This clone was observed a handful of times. The CDR3 protein is CASSSGTGGFQPQHF. CDR3 DNA: TGTGCCAGCAGTTCCGGGACAGGGGGCTTTCAGCCCCAGCATTTT. The chain has TRBV6-2 or TRBV6-3 and TRBJ1-5; TRBD1 matches 12 bases. The germline CDR1 and CDR2 sequences are MNHEY and SVGEGT. Trimming at V came to 4 bases and at J to 6 bases, leaving 4 bases not matched to a gene. The CDR3 is 15 residues long.